Listed below are T cell receptor beta chains from one sample, sequenced in a study of cytomegalovirus exposure and HLA in healthy donors. Profiled with immunoSEQ multiplex PCR; TCRdb holds only in-frame clones, not every one. The repertoire table contains about 35,000 clones. Source material: PBMCs. These receptors all come from a woman between 40 and 55 years old in good health and CMV-seropositive. Each CDR3 is given with its conserved first and last residue. Fields, in order: V gene, J gene, D gene, CDR3 DNA, CDR3 protein. The D gene is left open where the match is weak.

TRBV19	TRBJ1-1	TRBD1	TGTGCCAGTAGTACACAGGGGGTTAGCACTGAAGCTTTCTTT	CASSTQGVSTEAFF
TRBV4-1	TRBJ2-1	.	TGCGCCAGCAGCCAACCTAGATCCAATGAGCAGTTCTTC	CASSQPRSNEQFF
TRBV19	TRBJ2-7	TRBD2	TGTGCGACAAAAAGTGGACGGGAGGGCCGCGACGAGCAGTACTTC	CATKSGREGRDEQYF
TRBV7-9	TRBJ1-4	.	TGTGCCAGCAGCTTAGGCCCCGGAGGACTGTTTTTT	CASSLGPGGLFF
TRBV6-5	TRBJ2-3	TRBD2	TGTGCCAGCAGTCAACTAGCGGGGATCACAGATACGCAGTATTTT	CASSQLAGITDTQYF
TRBV5-4	TRBJ2-3	.	TGTGCCAGCAGCTTATCTAGCGCAGATACGCAGTATTTT	CASSLSSADTQYF
TRBV7-6	TRBJ1-1	.	TGTGCCAGCAGCTTAACAGCCTTGAACACTGAAGCTTTCTTT	CASSLTALNTEAFF
TRBV5-6	TRBJ2-3	.	TGTGCCAGCAGCATACGGACTGCTACGCAGTATTTT	CASSIRTATQYF
TRBV4-1	TRBJ1-1	TRBD1	TGCGCCAGCAGCCAAGAAGGACAGGGGAACACTGAAGCTTTCTTT	CASSQEGQGNTEAFF
TRBV30	TRBJ1-2	TRBD1	TGTGCCCTATCGACAGGGGCCGACTATGGCTACACCTTC	CALSTGADYGYTF
TRBV7-9	TRBJ1-4	TRBD1	TGTGCCAGCAGCTCGGGACAGGGAAGGGAAAAACTGTTTTTT	CASSSGQGREKLFF
TRBV7-3	TRBJ2-7	.	TGTGCCAGCAGCCCCAACGGCAGGGAGCAGTACTTC	CASSPNGREQYF
TRBV27	TRBJ2-3	TRBD2	TGTGCCAGCAGTCCCTCGGGAGGGAGGGCCGGTACGCAGTATTTT	CASSPSGGRAGTQYF
TRBV18	TRBJ2-1	.	TGTGCCAGCTCACGAGCAGGTTTCAATGAGCAGTTCTTC	CASSRAGFNEQFF
TRBV29-1	TRBJ2-7	.	TGCAGCGTTGTTGTTACTGGGAGAGGTTTTCAGTACTTC	CSVVVTGRGFQYF
TRBV5-4	TRBJ2-2	TRBD2	TGTGCCAGCAGCTTGTGGACTAGCGGGACCGGGGAGCTGTTTTTT	CASSLWTSGTGELFF
TRBV27	TRBJ2-3	TRBD2	TGTGCCAGCAGTTTGGGGACTAGTCGCACAGATACGCAGTATTTT	CASSLGTSRTDTQYF
TRBV11-2	TRBJ1-2	.	TGTGCCAGCAGCTCCGCGGGACTCCAGGGCTACACCTTC	CASSSAGLQGYTF
TRBV7-9	TRBJ1-2	.	TGTGCCAGCAGCTTACAGGGCATCTATGGCTACACCTTC	CASSLQGIYGYTF
TRBV27	TRBJ1-4	TRBD1	TGTGCCAGCAGTCGCGGGACAGGGTTTGCTAATGAAAAACTGTTTTTT	CASSRGTGFANEKLFF
TRBV11-3	TRBJ1-1	.	TGTGCCAGCAGCTTAGGGGGCACTGAAGATTTCTTT	CASSLGGTEDFF
TRBV27	TRBJ1-2	TRBD1	TGTGCCAGCAGCCGACAGGGGCGCGGCTACACCTTC	CASSRQGRGYTF
TRBV19	TRBJ1-5	.	TGTGCCAGTAGTCCTGGGACTGGCGGGCCCCAGCATTTT	CASSPGTGGPQHF
TRBV15	TRBJ2-3	TRBD1	TGTGCCACCAGCAGAGGGGACAGCCCTAACACAGATACGCAGTATTTT	CATSRGDSPNTDTQYF
TRBV7-8	TRBJ2-7	.	TGTGCCAGCAGCTTAGAACTAGTCTACGAGCAGTACTTC	CASSLELVYEQYF
TRBV28	TRBJ1-5	TRBD1	TGTGCCAGCAGTTTATTCGGACAGGGGATTCAGCCCCAGCATTTT	CASSLFGQGIQPQHF
TRBV7-9	TRBJ1-2	.	TGTGCCAGCAGCCTGCCCCAGGACTATGGCTACACCTTC	CASSLPQDYGYTF
TRBV2	TRBJ2-3	.	TGTGCCAGCAGTGAGCAGGGGAAAGAGACAGATAAGCAGTATTTT	CASSEQGKETDKQYF
TRBV5-4	TRBJ2-5	.	TGTGCCAGCAGCTTGCCGGGACTGCAAGAGACCCAGTACTTC	CASSLPGLQETQYF
TRBV28	TRBJ2-3	TRBD2	TGTGCCAGCAGTTTAATAGGACTAGCGGCTAGCACAGATACGCAGTATTTT	CASSLIGLAASTDTQYF
TRBV5-1	TRBJ2-7	TRBD1	TGCGCCAGCAGCTTGTGGGGACAGGGTTACGAGCAGTACTTC	CASSLWGQGYEQYF
TRBV2	TRBJ1-5	TRBD1	TGTGCCAGCAGCGGGGGACAGGGAGGTTATCAGCCCCAGCATTTT	CASSGGQGGYQPQHF
TRBV5-4	TRBJ2-7	.	TGTGCCAGCAGCCATGGACAGTTGGGGGACGAGCAGTACTTC	CASSHGQLGDEQYF
TRBV7-9	TRBJ2-7	TRBD1	TGTGCCAGCAGCTCCGGGACAGTCCACGAGCAGTACTTC	CASSSGTVHEQYF
TRBV11-1	TRBJ2-1	.	TGTGCCAGCAGCTTAGGAGGCGGGGTCTCCTACAATGAGCAGTTCTTC	CASSLGGGVSYNEQFF
TRBV9	TRBJ2-7	TRBD2	TGTGCCAGCAGCGTTAGCGGGAGGAGGGACGAGCAGTACTTC	CASSVSGRRDEQYF